This T cell receptor (beta chain) stems from a study of T cells expressing NK-cell markers. Looking at the study overall: Seropositivity for HCMV was found in seven of the eight sequenced donors, with one seronegative.

TCRdb re-called the 5' RACE reads; one entry per CDR3 protein, DNA not given. The sample holds a few hundred thousand distinct CDR3 sequences. The CDR3 is 20 amino acids. Source material: blood T cells: a sorted CD56 or NKG2C T cell subset, CD4+ or CD8+ T cells, or bulk PBMC T cells (not recorded which). The chain couples TRBV12-3 or TRBV12-4 to TRBJ2-4; absent DNA, TCRdb's TRBD1 call cannot be checked. The TCR sequence derives from a man between 18 and 69 years old in good health. CDR3 in amino acids: CASSPGTGKGSTLAKNIQYF.